This note documents a single T cell receptor beta chain sequence. These data come from a study of blood T cell repertoires in COVID-19. As for the study in general: COVID-19 samples collected from the United States, Italy and Spain covered acute and convalescent phases.

Only in-frame clones appear in the TCRdb table, and some are missing; sequencing was by immunoSEQ multiplex PCR. Among over 150,000 clones listed, about 90% were seen once. This study enrolled people aged about 18 to 100 from around 25 US geographic areas. Participant-reported clinical history was the basis for cohort assignment. With 5 bases removed from V and 10 bases from J, the gap between germline ends came to 12 bases. The germline gives CDR1 LNHNV, CDR2 YYDKDF (reference sequence). This CDR3 is 13 amino acids long. This TCR came from a woman between 45 and 60 years old who had recovered from COVID-19. The sequencing sample was made of PBMCs or T cells enriched from blood (not recorded which). The chain has TRBV15 and TRBJ1-6; D unclear. Here the CDR3 reads CATSFARGSPLHF. The CDR3 nucleotides read TGTGCCACCAGCTTCGCCCGAGGCTCACCCCTCCACTTT.